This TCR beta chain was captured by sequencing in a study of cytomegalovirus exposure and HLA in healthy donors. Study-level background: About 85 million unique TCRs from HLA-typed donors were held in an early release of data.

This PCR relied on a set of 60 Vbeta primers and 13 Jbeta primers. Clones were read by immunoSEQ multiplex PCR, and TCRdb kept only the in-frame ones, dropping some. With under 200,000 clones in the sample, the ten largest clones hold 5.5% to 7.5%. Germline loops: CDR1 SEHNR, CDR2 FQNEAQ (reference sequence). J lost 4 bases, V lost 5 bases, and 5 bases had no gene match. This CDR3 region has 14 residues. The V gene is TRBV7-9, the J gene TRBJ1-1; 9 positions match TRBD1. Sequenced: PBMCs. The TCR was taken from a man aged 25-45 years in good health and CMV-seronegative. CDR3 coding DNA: TGTGCCAGCAGCACGCTGGGACAGGGCACTGAAGCTTTCTTT. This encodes CASSTLGQGTEAFF.